These 22 T cell receptor beta chains originate from one sample sequenced in a study of blood T cell repertoires in COVID-19. Some clones are missing from TCRdb's copy, which holds only in-frame ones; the method was immunoSEQ multiplex PCR. There are tens of thousands of clones in the sample; roughly 82% occur only once, and about 11% lies in the top ten. Sequencing used peripheral blood. The receptors originated from a human donor in a cohort sampled during active COVID-19.

The rearrangement uses TRBV5-1 and TRBJ1-6; 7 bases align to TRBD1. The V and J ends lost 0 bases and 10 bases, in that order; junction bases with no gene match: 4. Germline CDR1 is SGHRS and CDR2 is YFSETQ. The CDR3 contains 14 residues. The CDR3 sequence is CASSLGQGGSPLHF. The CDR3 region has the DNA TGCGCCAGCAGCTTGGGGCAGGGGGGCTCACCCCTCCACTTT.

The genes are TRBV5-1 and TRBJ1-5, with 8 bases fitting TRBD1. V trimming: 2 bases; J trimming: 6 bases; junction bases outside the gene matches: 4. Germline V CDR1 and CDR2: SGHRS, YFSETQ. This CDR3 has 14 amino acids. The CDR3 spells CASSFRGPPQPQHF. CDR3 DNA: TGCGCCAGCAGCTTCAGGGGGCCCCCTCAGCCCCAGCATTTT. The full variable domain, rest sourced from reference TRBV5-1 and TRBJ1-5, is KAGVTQTPRYLIKTRGQQVTLSCSPISGHRSVSWYQQTPGQGLQFLFEYFSETQRNKGNFPGRFSGRQFSNSRSEMNVSTLELGDSALYLCASSFRGPPQPQHFGDGTRLSIL.

V and J are TRBV5-4 and TRBJ2-7; 7 nucleotides align to TRBD2. The CDR3 covers 13 residues. Germline CDR1 and CDR2: SGHNT and YYREEE (reference sequence). The ends lost 3 bases at V and 3 bases at J; junction bases unmatched: 3. The CDR3 loop reads CASSSGGSYEQYF. The CDR3 nucleotides read TGTGCCAGCAGCTCTGGCGGGAGCTACGAGCAGTACTTC.

The J gene is TRBJ2-1, the V gene TRBV5-6, with 11 positions matching TRBD2. The CDR3 has 17 amino acids. Germline values: CDR1 SGHDT, CDR2 YYEEEE. Unmatched junction bases numbered 7, after V lost 1 base and J lost 4 bases. CDR3 loop: CASSLKPGLADYNEQFF. The DNA of the CDR3 is TGTGCCAGCAGCTTGAAGCCGGGACTAGCGGATTACAATGAGCAGTTCTTC.

This clone appeared a few times. V is TRBV2 and J is TRBJ1-1, with TRBD1 as a possible D gene (5 bases). The CDR3 extends over 13 amino acids. The germline gives CDR1 SNHLY, CDR2 FYNNEI. Trimming pared 10 bases from V and 1 base from J, leaving 13 bases between. The CDR3 region is CANQRQRNTEAFF. CDR3 DNA sequence: TGTGCCAATCAAAGACAGAGGAACACTGAAGCTTTCTTT.

CDR3 region: CASSPSSRAGGEKLFF. The CDR3 DNA reads TGTGCCAGCAGCCCGAGTTCAAGGGCTGGGGGCGAAAAACTGTTTTTT. The chain recombines TRBV9 with TRBJ1-4; TRBD1 is a possible D gene (6 bases). CDR1 and CDR2 from the germline V gene are SGDLS and YYNGEE. The ends were cut back, 4 bases at V and 8 bases at J, with 21 bases in the middle. The CDR3 spans 16 residues.

V is TRBV5-6 and J is TRBJ2-3, with 7 bases fitting TRBD1. Germline assignment: CDR1 SGHDT and CDR2 YYEEEE. The CDR3 runs to 15 residues. The V and J ends lost 2 bases and 1 base, in that order; junction bases with no gene match: 4. The CDR3 DNA reads TGTGCCAGCAGCTTAGGGGGCTGGGGCACAGATACGCAGTATTTT. It specifies CASSLGGWGTDTQYF.

This clone has at least ten counts. This sequence joins TRBV3-1 (or the pseudogene TRBV3-2) and TRBJ2-7; 13 bases agree with TRBD2. CDR1 and CDR2 from the germline V gene are LGHDT and YNNKEL (reference sequence). The CDR3 is 14 amino acids. J was trimmed by 6 bases and V by 4 bases; bases with no gene match: 3. CDR3 sequence (DNA): TGTGCCAGCAGCCTCGGGACTAGCGGGACCGAGCAGTACTTC. It codes for CASSLGTSGTEQYF.

The rearrangement links TRBV4-1 to TRBJ2-5; 11 bases agree with TRBD2. Looked up from germline, CDR1 is MGHRA and CDR2 is YSYEKL. CDR3 length equals 19 residues. Trimming took 0 bases from V and 2 from J; bases not matched to a gene: 11. CDR3 in amino acids: CASSQDKGLADLGQETQYF. The CDR3 DNA sequence: TGCGCCAGCAGCCAAGATAAGGGACTAGCGGATTTAGGGCAAGAGACCCAGTACTTC.

This chain joins TRBV27 and TRBJ2-1; the D gene is possibly TRBD2 (5 bases). CDR1 and CDR2 from the germline V gene are MNHEY and SMNVEV (reference sequence). The CDR3 length is 14 residues. V was clipped by 3 bases and J by 3 bases, with 9 bases between them. CDR3 DNA sequence: TGTGCCAGCAGTTTTTACCGGGACTACAATGAGCAGTTCTTC. Translated: CASSFYRDYNEQFF.

V and J are TRBV6-1 and TRBJ2-2, with TRBD2 matching over 9 bases. The CDR3 extends over 16 amino acids. CDR1 and CDR2 from the germline V gene are MNHNS and SASEGT. V shed 2 bases and J 5 bases; nucleotides not matched to a gene: 6. The CDR3 DNA reads TGTGCCAGCAGTGAACTGCTGGCGGGGGGGACCGGGGAGCTGTTTTTT. Translating gives CASSELLAGGTGELFF.

CDR3 loop: CASSERRPEATDTQYF. The CDR3 nucleotides read TGTGCCAGCAGCGAACGGCGACCTGAGGCCACAGATACGCAGTATTTT. The chain is built from TRBV5-4 and TRBJ2-3; D is ambiguous. This CDR3 comprises 16 residues. V was trimmed by 4 bases and J by 2 bases, leaving 17 bases between them. The germline gives CDR1 SGHNT, CDR2 YYREEE (reference sequence).

The V and J genes are TRBV6-6 and TRBJ2-1; 7 bases are a match to TRBD1. Germline values: CDR1 MNHNY, CDR2 SVGAGI (reference sequence). The CDR3 contains 14 residues. The ends lost 6 bases at V and 7 bases at J; junction bases unmatched: 9. The CDR3 region has the DNA TGTGCCAGCAGCGCCCCGGGGACAGTTAATGAGCAGTTCTTC. It yields the protein CASSAPGTVNEQFF.

This chain links TRBV11-3 with TRBJ2-6; TRBD1 matches at 10 bases. Germline V gene data show CDR1 as SGHNT and CDR2 as YENEEA. V lost 3 bases and J lost 1; bases outside the gene matches: 9. The CDR3 spans 19 residues. The CDR3 DNA follows: TGTGCCAGCAGCTTTCGTTCGACAGGGGGCGTATCTGGGGCCAACGTCCTGACTTTC. Translation gives CASSFRSTGGVSGANVLTF.

The chain combines TRBV3-1 (or the pseudogene TRBV3-2) with TRBJ1-2; 11 bases line up with TRBD1. This CDR3 is built from 14 residues. The germline gives CDR1 LGHDT, CDR2 YNNKEL (reference sequence). Trimming removed 3 bases from V and 7 bases from J; junction bases left unmatched: 4. CDR3 sequence reads: CASSQRDRGAGYTF. In DNA, the CDR3 is TGTGCCAGCAGCCAGAGGGACAGGGGGGCTGGCTACACCTTC.

V is TRBV9 and J is TRBJ1-1, with D unresolved. V was shortened by 4 bases and J by 1 base, with 5 bases between the two germline ends. This CDR3 spans 12 amino acids. Germline CDR1 SGDLS, CDR2 YYNGEE. The CDR3 is CASSSTNTEAFF. CDR3 coding DNA: TGTGCCAGCAGCAGCACGAACACTGAAGCTTTCTTT.

The J gene is TRBJ2-1, the V gene TRBV5-4, with D hard to call. V shed 1 base and J shed 6 bases, with 17 bases lying between them. This CDR3 is built from 16 residues. The germline V gene encodes CDR1 SGHNT and CDR2 YYREEE (reference sequence). CDR3 DNA sequence: TGTGCCAGCAGCTTGCGTCCGTCCTACCGTCCCAATGAGCAGTTCTTC. Amino acids: CASSLRPSYRPNEQFF.

This clone came up once. The chain uses TRBV9 and TRBJ1-4, with 7 bases aligning to TRBD1. The junction had 7 bases not matched to a gene; V was cut back by 4 bases and J by 1 base. This CDR3 comprises 16 residues. Germline loops: CDR1 SGDLS, CDR2 YYNGEE. The CDR3 loop reads CASSPGQVVTNEKLFF. The CDR3 DNA reads TGTGCCAGCAGCCCCGGACAGGTTGTAACTAATGAAAAACTGTTTTTT.

The chain employs TRBV5-1 and TRBJ2-2; unclear D gene. The ends were cut back, 0 bases at V and 2 bases at J, with 14 bases in the middle. The CDR3 is 17 amino acids. CDR1 is SGHRS, CDR2 YFSETQ, per germline. This CDR3 is CASSLGRPNYNTGELFF. The CDR3 bases are TGCGCCAGCAGCTTGGGTCGGCCGAACTACAACACCGGGGAGCTGTTTTTT.

The chain uses TRBV2 and TRBJ1-1; 7 nucleotides align to TRBD1. Germline loops: CDR1 SNHLY, CDR2 FYNNEI. V was pared by 5 bases and J by 1 base, with 4 bases of the junction left unmatched. CDR3 size: 14 residues. The chain's CDR3 is CASSTDRANTEAFF. The CDR3 nucleotides read TGTGCCAGCAGTACCGACAGGGCGAACACTGAAGCTTTCTTT.

V gene TRBV2 combines with J gene TRBJ2-2; D gene ambiguous. The V and J ends lost 8 bases and 2 bases respectively, with 15 bases between them. Germline V CDR1 and CDR2: SNHLY, FYNNEI. This CDR3 has 15 residues. CDR3 sequence: CASSPGSINTGELFF. As DNA, the CDR3 is TGTGCCAGCTCGCCGGGTTCTATAAACACCGGGGAGCTGTTTTTT.

The V call is TRBV5-6, the J call TRBJ2-3, with 9 bases identical to TRBD2. Germline CDR1 is SGHDT and CDR2 is YYEEEE. The CDR3 spans 18 residues. V lost 5 bases and J lost 7; bases outside the gene matches: 20. DNA for the CDR3: TGTGCCAGCAGTCAAACTACATCTGCGGGGGGGCTTCTCAATACGCAGTATTTT. Its protein is CASSQTTSAGGLLNTQYF.